The 11 T cell receptor beta chains reported below all come from one sample, sequenced in a study of blood T cells in healthy people across ages. A second PCR of 7 to 11 cycles used a sample-barcoded 5' primer and a J-beta primer mix. TCRdb used MiXCR to reprocess the 5' RACE reads, holding one entry per CDR3 protein. The sample shows about 830,000 distinct CDR3 sequences, about 62% of them seen only once. Sequencing was done on a sample of blood. These receptors all stem from a man aged 30-40 years in good health.

This clonotype was seen a handful of times. The gene calls are TRBV20-1 and TRBJ2-5, with 11 bases matching TRBD2. Losses at the gene ends were 5 bases for V and 7 bases for J; bases not matched to a gene: 6. This CDR3 has 13 amino acids. In germline, CDR1 is DFQATT, CDR2 SNEGSKA (reference sequence). This chain's CDR3 is CSALAGGEGTQYF. The CDR3 region has the DNA TGCAGTGCTCTAGCGGGAGGAGAAGGGACCCAGTACTTC.

This clonotype occurred a few times. The chain has TRBV20-1 and TRBJ2-5, with 10 bases lining up with TRBD2. V was pared by 5 bases and J by 3 bases, with 15 bases of the junction left unmatched. This CDR3 has 17 amino acids. Germline V gives CDR1 DFQATT, CDR2 SNEGSKA (reference sequence). The CDR3 here is CSALTLPATSGEETQYF. DNA for the CDR3: TGCAGTGCTCTAACCCTACCTGCTACTAGCGGGGAAGAGACCCAGTACTTC.

V usage is TRBV20-1 and J usage is TRBJ2-7; D is tentatively TRBD1 or TRBD2 (5 bases each). V gave up 6 bases and J gave up 0 bases, with 12 bases separating them. The CDR3 has 13 residues. The germline V gene has CDR1 DFQATT and CDR2 SNEGSKA (reference sequence). CDR3 residues: CSAGRYSSYEQYF. DNA of the CDR3: TGCAGTGCGGGACGGTACTCCTCCTACGAGCAGTACTTC.

CDR3 DNA sequence: TGCGCCAGCAGCAGGGGGCTCAACCAAAGCCCCTCTAACGAGCAGTACTTC. This encodes CASSRGLNQSPSNEQYF. V gene TRBV5-1 combines with J gene TRBJ2-7, with 7 bases matching TRBD1. This CDR3 comprises 17 residues. The trim removed 4 bases at V and 5 bases at J, leaving 18 bases unmatched. Germline CDR1 is SGHRS and CDR2 is YFSETQ.

The V and J genes are TRBV3-1 and TRBJ2-4; no firm D call. Gene TRBJ2-7 matches the end of the DNA better, so the J call may be wrong. The CDR3 is 15 residues long. Germline CDR1 is LGHDT and CDR2 is YNNKEL (reference sequence). CDR3 residues: CASSQTPQARYEQYF. CDR3 in DNA: TGTGCCAGCAGCCAAACCCCCCAGGCGAGATACGAGCAGTACTTC.

V usage is TRBV9 and J usage is TRBJ2-7, with D maybe TRBD1 (5 bases). V was shortened by 1 base and J by 9 bases, with 17 bases between the two germline ends. Germline V gene lookup returns CDR1 SGDLS and CDR2 YYNGEE. This CDR3 spans 14 amino acids. CDR3 protein: CASSVTGSYDGQYF. DNA of the CDR3: TGTGCCAGCAGCGTAACAGGATCTTACGACGGGCAGTACTTC. Complete variable domain (other parts from reference TRBV9 and TRBJ2-7): DSGVTQTPKHLITATGQRVTLRCSPRSGDLSVYWYQQSLDQGLQFLIQYYNGEERAKGNILERFSAQQFPDLHSELNLSSLELGDSALYFCASSVTGSYDGQYFGPGTRLTVT.

This chain uses TRBV28 with TRBJ2-7; tentative D call: TRBD1 (7 bases). The CDR3 has 18 amino acids. Germline CDR1 MDHEN, CDR2 SYDVKM. V was clipped by 2 bases and J by 0 bases, with 20 bases between them. CDR3 sequence: CASSLGYSAGGSSYEQYF. CDR3 nucleotides: TGTGCCAGCAGTTTAGGATATTCAGCAGGGGGGAGCTCCTACGAGCAGTACTTC.

Worth noting for this clonotype: At one of its ends the junction is not consistent with the germline gene, which may arise from a read error. This sequence joins TRBV7-6 and TRBJ2-1; 12 nucleotides line up with TRBD1. Per the germline V gene, CDR1 is SGHVS and CDR2 is FNYEAQ. This CDR3 is 19 amino acids long. The CDR3 sequence: CASSLGTGGARVGHNDQFF. In DNA form, the CDR3 reads TGTGCCAGCAGCCTCGGGACAGGGGGCGCAAGGGTCGGGCACAATGATCAGTTCTTC. Based on the CDR3 plus reference TRBV7-6 and TRBJ2-1, the full variable domain is GAGVSQSPRYKVTKRGQDVALRCDPISGHVSLYWYRQALGQGPEFLTYFNYEAQQDKSGLPNDRFSAERPEGSISTLTIQRTEQRDSAMYRCASSLGTGGARVGHNDQFFGPGTRLTVL.

This clonotype was counted between two and nine times. The chain carries TRBV29-1 and TRBJ2-5, with a weak D call TRBD2 (6 bases). The CDR3 contains 14 residues. Germline V gives CDR1 SQVTM, CDR2 ANQGSEA. V lost 2 bases to trimming and J lost 4 bases, with 14 bases between them. CDR3 DNA sequence: TGCAGCGTTGAAAGGGCAGGGCGGGGAGAGACCCAGTACTTC. This codes for CSVERAGRGETQYF. Full variable domain (remainder filled in from reference TRBV29-1 and TRBJ2-5): SAVISQKPSRDICQRGTSLTIQCQVDSQVTMMFWYRQQPGQSLTLIATANQGSEATYESGFVIDKFPISRPNLTFSTLTVSNMSPEDSSIYLCSVERAGRGETQYFGPGTRLLVL.

This clonotype showed up just once. V gene TRBV5-1 combines with J gene TRBJ2-1; 9 nucleotides align to TRBD1. The CDR3 covers 14 residues. V shed 5 bases and J 7 bases; nucleotides not matched to a gene: 7. The germline V gene encodes CDR1 SGHRS and CDR2 YFSETQ. CDR3 bases: TGCGCCAGCAGAGAACAGGGGGCGGCTAATGAGCAGTTCTTC. Amino acid sequence: CASREQGAANEQFF.

The rearrangement uses TRBV28 and TRBJ2-7, with 9 positions matching TRBD1. This CDR3 spans 13 amino acids. Germline-derived CDR1 and CDR2 are MDHEN and SYDVKM. Germline trimming cut 5 bases from V and 3 bases from J; bases unmatched to any gene: 2. The CDR3 region has the DNA TGTGCCAGCAGTCACAGGGGGCTCTACGAGCAGTACTTC. This gives the protein CASSHRGLYEQYF.